A single T cell receptor (beta chain) is shown here with its context. Its cognate antigen is unknown. The PCR contained 60 Vbeta and 13 Jbeta primers. Data came from immunoSEQ multiplex PCR; TCRdb stores just in-frame clones and leaves some out. The sample yields 95,000 to 100,000 clones, under 85% seen once. This specimen belongs to a study of cytomegalovirus exposure and HLA in healthy donors. Study results and caveats: The authors enumerated some 160 TCR beta chains as linked to cytomegalovirus.

Germline V gene lookup returns CDR1 SEHNR and CDR2 FQNEAQ (reference sequence). Trimming pared 5 bases from V and 4 bases from J, leaving 18 bases between. This CDR3 has 16 amino acids. This clonotype originated in a middle-aged woman in good health and CMV-seronegative. V usage is TRBV7-9 and J usage is TRBJ1-3; tentatively, D is TRBD1 (6 bases). The sample taken for sequencing was PBMCs. CDR3 coding DNA: TGTGCCAGCAGCACAGGGCCAGGCAAGGGAGGAAACACCATATATTTT. Its translation is CASSTGPGKGGNTIYF.